Listed below are T cell receptor beta chains from one sample, sequenced in a study of somatic mutations in cytotoxic T cells in rheumatoid arthritis. Data came from immunoSEQ multiplex PCR; TCRdb stores just in-frame clones and leaves some out. Of approximately 7,000 clones listed, about 81% are singletons. Sequenced sample: CD8+ T cells sorted from blood. These receptors came from an adult with rheumatoid arthritis. CDR3s include the opening cysteine and the closing phenylalanine or tryptophan. Fields, in order: J gene, V gene, D gene, clone size, CDR3 protein, CDR3 DNA. D genes are given only for firm matches. A clone size is listed for some rows: how often the clone was seen (once, few, many), or a class if it is expanded.

J gene: TRBJ2-1; V gene: TRBV6-5; D gene: TRBD1; clone size: NA; CDR3 protein: CASNHGQGDYNEQFF; CDR3 DNA: TGTGCCAGCAACCATGGACAGGGCGATTACAATGAGCAGTTCTTC
J gene: TRBJ2-7; V gene: TRBV9; D gene: NA; clone size: NA; CDR3 protein: CASSGGTNSYEQYF; CDR3 DNA: TGTGCCAGCAGCGGGGGGACAAACTCCTACGAGCAGTACTTC
J gene: TRBJ2-5; V gene: TRBV11-2; D gene: TRBD1; clone size: few; CDR3 protein: CASSSFLTGGGETQYF; CDR3 DNA: TGTGCCAGCAGCTCATTTTTGACAGGGGGTGGAGAGACCCAGTACTTC
J gene: TRBJ2-2; V gene: TRBV14; D gene: TRBD2; clone size: NA; CDR3 protein: CASSQLAGGRGELFF; CDR3 DNA: TGTGCCAGCAGCCAGTTAGCGGGGGGACGCGGGGAGCTGTTTTTT
J gene: TRBJ2-1; V gene: TRBV11-2; D gene: TRBD2; clone size: NA; CDR3 protein: CASSLGTSGASYNEQFF; CDR3 DNA: TGTGCCAGCAGCTTAGGGACTAGCGGCGCCTCCTACAATGAGCAGTTCTTC
J gene: TRBJ2-3; V gene: TRBV7-8; D gene: NA; clone size: NA; CDR3 protein: CASSFSLQGRGTDTQYF; CDR3 DNA: TGTGCCAGCAGCTTCTCCCTCCAGGGTAGGGGGACAGATACGCAGTATTTT
J gene: TRBJ2-7; V gene: TRBV11-2; D gene: NA; clone size: once; CDR3 protein: CASSLMAGAPTYEQYF; CDR3 DNA: TGTGCCAGCAGCCTCATGGCGGGGGCGCCCACCTACGAGCAGTACTTC
J gene: TRBJ2-7; V gene: TRBV15; D gene: TRBD1; clone size: NA; CDR3 protein: CATSRDRDFGEQYF; CDR3 DNA: TGTGCCACCAGCAGGGACAGGGACTTTGGGGAGCAGTACTTC
J gene: TRBJ1-1; V gene: TRBV7-9; D gene: NA; clone size: NA; CDR3 protein: CTSSLNWGDTEAFF; CDR3 DNA: TGTACCAGCAGCTTGAATTGGGGGGACACTGAAGCTTTCTTT
J gene: TRBJ1-2; V gene: TRBV7-8; D gene: NA; clone size: NA; CDR3 protein: CASSPGRNYGYTF; CDR3 DNA: TGTGCCAGCAGCCCAGGGAGGAACTATGGCTACACCTTC
J gene: TRBJ1-6; V gene: TRBV6-5; D gene: NA; clone size: few; CDR3 protein: CASSSGFGSPLHF; CDR3 DNA: TGTGCCAGCAGTTCAGGGTTCGGGTCACCCCTCCACTTT
J gene: TRBJ1-2; V gene: TRBV27; D gene: TRBD1; clone size: NA; CDR3 protein: CASTPTGGAANYGYTF; CDR3 DNA: TGTGCCAGCACCCCGACAGGGGGCGCCGCTAACTATGGCTACACCTTC
J gene: TRBJ2-1; V gene: TRBV5-1; D gene: NA; clone size: NA; CDR3 protein: CASRYGLGAWEQFF; CDR3 DNA: TGCGCCAGCAGGTACGGGCTGGGAGCGTGGGAGCAGTTCTTC
J gene: TRBJ2-7; V gene: TRBV27; D gene: NA; clone size: NA; CDR3 protein: CASSLYGLTYEQYF; CDR3 DNA: TGTGCCAGCAGTTTATATGGCCTCACCTACGAGCAGTACTTC
J gene: TRBJ1-3; V gene: TRBV6-5; D gene: NA; clone size: NA; CDR3 protein: CASRVTISGNTIYF; CDR3 DNA: TGTGCCAGCAGGGTTACGATCTCTGGAAACACCATATATTTT
J gene: TRBJ1-2; V gene: TRBV7-3; D gene: NA; clone size: NA; CDR3 protein: CASSLGINYGYTF; CDR3 DNA: TGTGCCAGCAGTCTAGGAATTAACTATGGCTACACCTTC
J gene: TRBJ2-2; V gene: TRBV29-1; D gene: NA; clone size: few; CDR3 protein: CSVESPEANTGELFF; CDR3 DNA: TGCAGCGTTGAGTCCCCGGAGGCGAACACCGGGGAGCTGTTTTTT
J gene: TRBJ1-3; V gene: TRBV18; D gene: NA; clone size: NA; CDR3 protein: CASSPSQRNSGNTIYF; CDR3 DNA: TGTGCCAGCTCACCCTCACAGAGAAACTCTGGAAACACCATATATTTT
J gene: TRBJ2-1; V gene: TRBV19; D gene: TRBD2; clone size: NA; CDR3 protein: CASSMGGDYNEQFF; CDR3 DNA: TGTGCCAGTAGTATGGGAGGGGACTACAATGAGCAGTTCTTC
J gene: TRBJ1-5; V gene: TRBV27; D gene: NA; clone size: once; CDR3 protein: CASSLFGGSFSQPQHF; CDR3 DNA: TGTGCCAGCAGTTTATTTGGGGGCAGTTTTAGTCAGCCCCAGCATTTT
J gene: TRBJ2-2; V gene: TRBV19; D gene: NA; clone size: once; CDR3 protein: CASSPPDGNDGELFF; CDR3 DNA: TGTGCCAGTAGCCCACCCGACGGCAACGACGGGGAGCTGTTTTTT
J gene: TRBJ1-6; V gene: TRBV12-5; D gene: NA; clone size: NA; CDR3 protein: CASVIRYSPLHF; CDR3 DNA: TGTGCTAGTGTCATCAGGTATTCACCCCTCCACTTT
J gene: TRBJ2-1; V gene: TRBV5-4; D gene: TRBD2; clone size: few; CDR3 protein: CASSVGLAGTTSYNEQFF; CDR3 DNA: TGTGCCAGCAGCGTGGGACTAGCGGGGACCACCTCCTACAATGAGCAGTTCTTC
J gene: TRBJ1-5; V gene: TRBV27; D gene: TRBD1; clone size: NA; CDR3 protein: CASSSRGYSNQPQHF; CDR3 DNA: TGTGCCAGCAGTTCCAGGGGGTATAGCAATCAGCCCCAGCATTTT
J gene: TRBJ1-2; V gene: TRBV6-6; D gene: NA; clone size: NA; CDR3 protein: CASTGGNNYGYTF; CDR3 DNA: TGTGCCAGCACAGGAGGTAATAACTATGGCTACACCTTC
J gene: TRBJ2-3; V gene: TRBV10-1; D gene: NA; clone size: NA; CDR3 protein: CASRQGLTDTQYF; CDR3 DNA: TGCGCCAGCAGACAGGGTCTGACAGATACGCAGTATTTT
J gene: TRBJ2-2; V gene: TRBV5-1; D gene: TRBD1; clone size: NA; CDR3 protein: CASSSGTANTGELFF; CDR3 DNA: TGCGCCAGCAGCTCCGGGACAGCGAACACCGGGGAGCTGTTTTTT
J gene: TRBJ1-5; V gene: TRBV21-1; D gene: NA; clone size: few; CDR3 protein: CASGVPNQPQHF; CDR3 DNA: TGTGCCAGCGGTGTTCCCAATCAGCCCCAGCATTTT
J gene: TRBJ2-7; V gene: TRBV7-6; D gene: TRBD1; clone size: NA; CDR3 protein: CASSPGQETVPYEQYF; CDR3 DNA: TGTGCCAGCAGCCCCGGACAGGAAACGGTACCGTACGAGCAGTACTTC
J gene: TRBJ2-3; V gene: TRBV9; D gene: TRBD2; clone size: NA; CDR3 protein: CASSYGTIPTDTQYF; CDR3 DNA: TGTGCCAGCAGCTACGGGACTATCCCCACAGATACGCAGTATTTT
J gene: TRBJ2-7; V gene: TRBV5-1; D gene: TRBD1; clone size: NA; CDR3 protein: CASRPTGGWYEQYF; CDR3 DNA: TGCGCCAGCAGGCCAACAGGGGGCTGGTACGAGCAGTACTTC
J gene: TRBJ2-1; V gene: TRBV4-1; D gene: NA; clone size: NA; CDR3 protein: CASSQRSGPNEQFF; CDR3 DNA: TGCGCCAGCAGCCAAAGGTCAGGACCGAATGAGCAGTTCTTC
J gene: TRBJ1-2; V gene: TRBV4-1; D gene: NA; clone size: NA; CDR3 protein: CASSHSGGYTF; CDR3 DNA: TGCGCCAGCAGCCATTCCGGTGGCTACACCTTC
J gene: TRBJ1-1; V gene: TRBV5-1; D gene: NA; clone size: NA; CDR3 protein: CASSAGQMNTEAFF; CDR3 DNA: TGCGCCAGCAGCGCCGGACAGATGAACACTGAAGCTTTCTTT
J gene: TRBJ2-7; V gene: TRBV29-1; D gene: TRBD1; clone size: NA; CDR3 protein: CSVGQMGTGDYEQYF; CDR3 DNA: TGCAGCGTGGGACAAATGGGGACAGGGGACTACGAGCAGTACTTC
J gene: TRBJ2-7; V gene: TRBV11-2; D gene: TRBD1; clone size: NA; CDR3 protein: CASSLQRGLTYEQYF; CDR3 DNA: TGTGCCAGCAGCTTACAAAGGGGGCTAACCTACGAGCAGTACTTC
J gene: TRBJ2-7; V gene: TRBV13; D gene: NA; clone size: medium-sized; CDR3 protein: CASSLAEDSSYEQYF; CDR3 DNA: TGTGCCAGCAGCTTAGCCGAGGACAGCTCCTACGAGCAGTACTTC
J gene: TRBJ2-5; V gene: TRBV7-3; D gene: TRBD2; clone size: few; CDR3 protein: CASSNGTSGGRETQYF; CDR3 DNA: TGTGCCAGCAGCAACGGGACTAGCGGGGGCCGAGAGACCCAGTACTTC
J gene: TRBJ2-7; V gene: TRBV7-9; D gene: NA; clone size: NA; CDR3 protein: CASSLVDSSSYEQYF; CDR3 DNA: TGTGCCAGCAGCTTAGTGGACTCCAGCTCCTACGAGCAGTACTTC
J gene: TRBJ2-4; V gene: TRBV7-2; D gene: TRBD1; clone size: NA; CDR3 protein: CASSFPPGQGRDIQYF; CDR3 DNA: TGTGCCAGCAGCTTTCCCCCGGGACAGGGGCGAGACATTCAGTACTTC
J gene: TRBJ2-7; V gene: TRBV7-2; D gene: TRBD2; clone size: few; CDR3 protein: CATQRLAGPYEQYF; CDR3 DNA: TGTGCCACCCAACGACTAGCGGGGCCCTACGAGCAGTACTTC
J gene: TRBJ2-7; V gene: TRBV30; D gene: NA; clone size: NA; CDR3 protein: CAWSVGGYEQYF; CDR3 DNA: TGTGCCTGGAGTGTTGGTGGCTACGAGCAGTACTTC
J gene: TRBJ2-7; V gene: TRBV10-1; D gene: NA; clone size: NA; CDR3 protein: CASSESLLGEQYF; CDR3 DNA: TGCGCCAGCAGTGAGTCCTTGCTGGGAGAGCAGTACTTC
J gene: TRBJ1-3; V gene: TRBV28; D gene: NA; clone size: NA; CDR3 protein: CASSLSGGDNTIYF; CDR3 DNA: TGTGCCAGCAGTTTAAGTGGAGGGGATAACACCATATATTTT
J gene: TRBJ1-1; V gene: TRBV6-1; D gene: NA; clone size: large; CDR3 protein: CASSVSETEAFF; CDR3 DNA: TGTGCCAGCAGTGTTTCCGAGACTGAAGCTTTCTTT
J gene: TRBJ1-2; V gene: TRBV6-5; D gene: TRBD1; clone size: NA; CDR3 protein: CATLSGQRTYGYTF; CDR3 DNA: TGTGCCACCTTATCGGGACAGAGGACCTATGGCTACACCTTC
J gene: TRBJ2-5; V gene: TRBV15; D gene: TRBD1; clone size: NA; CDR3 protein: CATSKDRGGEQYF; CDR3 DNA: TGTGCCACCAGCAAGGACAGGGGAGGTGAGCAGTACTTC
J gene: TRBJ2-7; V gene: TRBV27; D gene: NA; clone size: few; CDR3 protein: CASKPLADSGWEQYF; CDR3 DNA: TGTGCCAGCAAACCCCTGGCCGACAGCGGTTGGGAGCAGTACTTC
J gene: TRBJ2-2; V gene: TRBV19; D gene: NA; clone size: NA; CDR3 protein: CASSISGLTGELFF; CDR3 DNA: TGTGCCAGTAGTATATCGGGGTTAACCGGGGAGCTGTTTTTT
J gene: TRBJ2-1; V gene: TRBV6-6; D gene: NA; clone size: NA; CDR3 protein: CASSYSRIHNEQFF; CDR3 DNA: TGTGCCAGCAGTTACTCACGGATTCACAATGAGCAGTTCTTC
J gene: TRBJ2-7; V gene: TRBV5-1; D gene: NA; clone size: NA; CDR3 protein: CASSSGAYEQYF; CDR3 DNA: TGCGCCAGCAGCTCCGGGGCCTACGAGCAGTACTTC
J gene: TRBJ2-3; V gene: TRBV27; D gene: NA; clone size: NA; CDR3 protein: CASIGRSRDSDTQYF; CDR3 DNA: TGTGCCAGCATCGGAAGGTCCAGAGACTCAGATACGCAGTATTTT
J gene: TRBJ1-1; V gene: TRBV19; D gene: NA; clone size: NA; CDR3 protein: CASSINRVTEAFF; CDR3 DNA: TGTGCCAGTAGTATAAACCGGGTTACTGAAGCTTTCTTT
J gene: TRBJ2-2; V gene: TRBV6-4; D gene: NA; clone size: NA; CDR3 protein: CASSATGSGNTGELFF; CDR3 DNA: TGTGCCAGCAGTGCAACAGGGTCGGGGAACACCGGGGAGCTGTTTTTT
J gene: TRBJ1-1; V gene: TRBV7-2; D gene: NA; clone size: NA; CDR3 protein: CASSSPRGAAPLNPEAFF; CDR3 DNA: TGTGCCAGCAGCTCCCCGCGAGGTGCAGCCCCCCTAAACCCGGAAGCTTTCTTT
J gene: TRBJ2-2; V gene: TRBV23-1; D gene: TRBD2; clone size: NA; CDR3 protein: CASSQRTSGESGELFF; CDR3 DNA: TGCGCCAGCAGTCAGCGGACTAGCGGGGAATCCGGGGAGCTGTTTTTT
J gene: TRBJ2-7; V gene: TRBV4-1; D gene: TRBD1; clone size: NA; CDR3 protein: CASSQPRTGCGYEQYF; CDR3 DNA: TGCGCCAGCAGCCAACCTAGGACAGGGTGTGGGTACGAGCAGTACTTC
J gene: TRBJ2-2; V gene: TRBV10-3; D gene: NA; clone size: once; CDR3 protein: CAISESQGSPPGELFF; CDR3 DNA: TGTGCCATCAGTGAGTCGCAGGGGAGTCCCCCCGGGGAGCTGTTTTTT
J gene: TRBJ2-2; V gene: TRBV30; D gene: TRBD2; clone size: NA; CDR3 protein: CAWSFGGDTGELFF; CDR3 DNA: TGTGCCTGGAGTTTTGGGGGGGACACCGGGGAGCTGTTTTTT